This paragraph covers one TCR beta chain sequence. Clones were read by immunoSEQ multiplex PCR, and TCRdb kept only the in-frame ones, dropping some. The sample records about 68,000 clones, roughly 80% being singletons. This sample is drawn from a study of blood T cell repertoires in COVID-19. Study information: Specimens from acute and convalescent COVID-19 originated in the United States, Italy and Spain. PBMCs, B-cell-depleted T cells, or T cells were the source of the cDNA or gDNA that made up the material.

The specimen was peripheral blood. The TCR originated in a human donor in a cohort sampled during active COVID-19.

CDR3 in amino acids: CASSLGRNTEAFF. In DNA form, the CDR3 reads TGTGCCAGCAGTTTGGGCAGGAACACTGAAGCTTTCTTT. The chain couples TRBV12-3 or TRBV12-4 to TRBJ1-1; D gene ambiguous. The CDR3 contains 13 residues. Between the trimmed V and J ends, which lost 3 bases and 1 base, there was a span of 6 bases.